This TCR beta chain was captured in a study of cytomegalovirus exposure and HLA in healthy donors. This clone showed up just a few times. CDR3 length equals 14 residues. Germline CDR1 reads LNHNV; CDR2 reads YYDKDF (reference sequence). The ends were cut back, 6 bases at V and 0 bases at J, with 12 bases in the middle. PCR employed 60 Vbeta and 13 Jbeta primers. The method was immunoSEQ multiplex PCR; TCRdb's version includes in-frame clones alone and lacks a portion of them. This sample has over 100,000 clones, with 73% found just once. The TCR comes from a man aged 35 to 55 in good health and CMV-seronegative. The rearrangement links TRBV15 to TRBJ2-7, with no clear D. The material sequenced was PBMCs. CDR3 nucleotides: TGTGCCACCAGGGTTCAAGAGAGCTCCTACGAGCAGTACTTC. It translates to CATRVQESSYEQYF.